The sequence of this T cell receptor beta chain was determined in a study of blood T cell repertoires in COVID-19. Original processing notes: Researchers report that nucleated cell counts were estimated from reference gene primer amplification. Only in-frame clones appear in the TCRdb table, and some are missing; sequencing was by immunoSEQ multiplex PCR. For V, J and clone size, that table is used; D and trimming come from the DNA. Altogether about 230,000 clones are present, approximately 81% being singletons, with the ten largest covering 0.85% to 1%. V lost 7 bases, J lost 2 bases, and 14 bases lay in between. CDR3 length: 13 amino acids. The germline V gene has CDR1 SQVTM and CDR2 ANQGSEA.

The TCR comes from a man aged 35-49 years with acute or convalescent COVID-19. The sequenced sample consisted of peripheral blood. This chain connects TRBV29-1 to TRBJ1-1; the D is unclear. This CDR3 is CSAERPGNTEAFF. The CDR3 coding sequence is TGCAGCGCCGAGCGGCCAGGTAACACTGAAGCTTTCTTT.